One sample yielded the 20 T cell receptor beta chains listed below, sequenced in a study of human versus mouse CDR3 diversity and MHC coevolution. The protocol was immunoSEQ multiplex PCR, while the TCRdb copy is restricted to in-frame clones and leaves out a portion. The sample has tens of thousands of clones, 94% seen once; the top ten hold about 19%. The sequenced sample consisted of naive CD4+ T cells from blood. Subset here: CD45RO-negative CD62L-positive naive CD4 T cells. The receptors originated from a person aged 55-75 years in good health.

A single count supports this clone. The chain couples TRBV11-2 to TRBJ1-3; 10 nucleotides agree with TRBD1. Germline CDR1 SGHAT, CDR2 FQNNGV. Trimming removed 5 bases from V and 4 bases from J; junction bases left unmatched: 2. The CDR3 is 14 amino acids. CDR3 protein: CASSQTGGGNTIYF. The CDR3 DNA reads as TGTGCCAGCAGCCAGACAGGGGGCGGAAACACCATATATTTT.

V usage is TRBV15 and J usage is TRBJ2-7; 7 bases are a match to TRBD2. The CDR3 runs to 13 residues. Per the germline V gene, CDR1 is LNHNV and CDR2 is YYDKDF (reference sequence). V was pared by 3 bases and J by 2 bases, with 1 base of the junction left unmatched. Here the CDR3 reads CATSSGTTYEQYF. For the CDR3, the DNA is TGTGCCACCAGCAGCGGGACTACCTACGAGCAGTACTTC.

This chain joins TRBV5-1 and TRBJ1-1, with 7 bases aligning to TRBD1. After removal of 5 bases from V and 0 bases from J, the junction contained 4 bases not matched to a gene. This CDR3 spans 14 amino acids. CDR1 and CDR2 from the germline V gene are SGHRS and YFSETQ. The CDR3 spells CASSLRGLNTEAFF. CDR3 DNA: TGCGCCAGCAGTCTTAGGGGGCTGAACACTGAAGCTTTCTTT.

V gene TRBV5-1 combines with J gene TRBJ2-2; D not resolved. With 6 bases removed from V and 5 bases from J, the gap between germline ends came to 20 bases. The germline V gene encodes CDR1 SGHRS and CDR2 YFSETQ. The CDR3 spans 16 residues. CDR3 protein: CASTLSVRSGTGELFF. The CDR3 coding sequence is TGCGCCAGCACCCTGAGCGTCCGGAGTGGGACCGGGGAGCTGTTTTTT.

The chain uses TRBV11-3 and TRBJ2-1, with no clear D. V lost 1 base and J 7 bases, leaving 11 bases between the germline ends. Looked up from germline, CDR1 is SGHNT and CDR2 is YENEEA. There are 14 residues in the CDR3. CDR3 DNA sequence: TGTGCCAGCAGCTTAGCAGCGCCGAGGAATGAGCAGTTCTTC. It yields the protein CASSLAAPRNEQFF.

Note on this clone: Distinct nucleotide sequences in the sample also encode this CDR3. This chain joins TRBV18 and TRBJ2-7, with a tentative D call TRBD2 (5 bases). The CDR3 is made up of 14 amino acids. V was cut by 3 bases and J by 5 bases, with 14 bases left in between. Germline V gene data show CDR1 as KGHSH and CDR2 as LQKENI. CDR3 amino acids: CASSPTAGPDEQYF. DNA of the CDR3: TGTGCCAGCTCACCCACGGCGGGCCCGGACGAGCAGTACTTC. The full variable domain, with the rest looked up from reference TRBV18 and TRBJ2-7, is NAGVMQNPRHLVRRRGQEARLRCSPMKGHSHVYWYRQLPEEGLKFMVYLQKENIIDESGMPKERFSAEFPKEGPSILRIQQVVRGDSAAYFCASSPTAGPDEQYFGPGTRLTVT.

The rearrangement links TRBV18 to TRBJ1-4; D not certain. This CDR3 is 14 amino acids long. V was cut by 2 bases and J by 4 bases, with 8 bases left in between. Germline V gene lookup returns CDR1 KGHSH and CDR2 LQKENI. The CDR3 DNA reads as TGTGCCAGCTCACCAAGTGCCGGTAATGAAAAACTGTTTTTT. It specifies CASSPSAGNEKLFF.

The V call is TRBV6-1, the J call TRBJ2-7; TRBD2 aligns across 16 bases. The CDR3 loop spans 18 amino acids. The junction had 9 bases not matched to a gene; V was cut back by 4 bases and J by 3 bases. CDR1 MNHNS and CDR2 SASEGT come from the germline V gene. CDR3 amino acids: CASSGGTSGRAGGYEQYF. In DNA form, the CDR3 reads TGTGCCAGCAGTGGCGGGACTAGCGGGAGGGCCGGGGGCTACGAGCAGTACTTC.

CDR3 bases: TGTGCCAGCAGTCCGGGAGTAAGTGAGTACAATGAGCAGTTCTTC. Its protein product is CASSPGVSEYNEQFF. This chain connects TRBV2 to TRBJ2-1; weak D call: TRBD2 (6 bases). Germline V gives CDR1 SNHLY, CDR2 FYNNEI. The CDR3 sequence is 15 residues long. V gave up 5 bases and J gave up 4 bases, with 15 bases separating them.

This clone was recorded once. CDR3 DNA sequence: TGTGCCAGCAGCTCAAGTCCCGGGACATGGATCTCTGGAAACACCATATATTTT. Translation: CASSSSPGTWISGNTIYF. The V gene is TRBV5-6, the J gene TRBJ1-3; D is perhaps TRBD1 (6 bases). This CDR3 region has 18 residues. V lost 3 bases and J 0 bases, leaving 19 bases between the germline ends. Germline loops: CDR1 SGHDT, CDR2 YYEEEE.

V gene TRBV7-8 combines with J gene TRBJ2-7; D is ambiguous. Germline V CDR1 and CDR2: SGHVS, FQNEAQ. V lost 5 bases to trimming and J lost 2 bases, with 7 bases between them. The CDR3 runs to 12 residues. CDR3 sequence: CASSRSPYEQYF. The CDR3 DNA reads TGTGCCAGCAGCCGGTCGCCCTACGAGCAGTACTTC. Filled out from reference TRBV7-8 and TRBJ2-7, the complete variable domain reads GAGVSQSPRYKVAKRGQDVALRCDPISGHVSLFWYQQALGQGPEFLTYFQNEAQLDKSGLPSDRFFAERPEGSVSTLKIQRTQQEDSAVYLCASSRSPYEQYFGPGTRLTVT.

V and J are TRBV4-1 and TRBJ2-1; 10 nucleotides match TRBD1. The CDR3 is 19 residues long. Germline V gives CDR1 MGHRA, CDR2 YSYEKL. The junction had 10 bases not matched to a gene; V was cut back by 0 bases and J by 2 bases. In DNA form, the CDR3 reads TGCGCCAGCAGCCAAGACAGGACAGGGGGGACGGGACCCTACAATGAGCAGTTCTTC. Protein: CASSQDRTGGTGPYNEQFF.

The J gene is TRBJ2-1, the V gene TRBV2; 11 bases line up with TRBD2. Losses at the gene ends were 0 bases for V and 6 bases for J; bases not matched to a gene: 4. CDR1 is SNHLY, CDR2 FYNNEI, per germline. This CDR3 is 16 amino acids long. CDR3 sequence (DNA): TGTGCCAGCAGTGAAGCCCGAGGGACTAGCGGCAATGAGCAGTTCTTC. This sequence encodes CASSEARGTSGNEQFF.

The chain has TRBV5-1 and TRBJ2-5; weak D call: TRBD2 (7 bases). The DNA end favors TRBJ2-7, so the J call may be wrong. Germline lookup yields CDR1 SGHRS and CDR2 YFSETQ. The CDR3 has 14 residues. CDR3 in amino acids: CASSLEGGPYEQYF. CDR3 in DNA: TGCGCCAGCAGCTTGGAGGGGGGGCCCTACGAGCAGTACTTC.

The chain recombines TRBV7-9 with TRBJ1-1; maybe TRBD1 (6 bases). The CDR3 length is 12 residues. V was shortened by 0 bases and J by 9 bases, with 8 bases between the two germline ends. Per germline, CDR1 SEHNR and CDR2 FQNEAQ (reference sequence). In DNA, the CDR3 is TGTGCCAGCAGCTTAGCGGGGGGGCAAGCTTTCTTT. This gives the protein CASSLAGGQAFF.

The CDR3 loop reads CASSRTGTTYNEQFF. DNA of the CDR3: TGTGCCAGCAGTCGGACAGGAACCACCTACAATGAGCAGTTCTTC. The V call is TRBV7-9, the J call TRBJ2-1, with 7 bases identical to TRBD1. The CDR3 is 15 amino acids. V was clipped by 6 bases and J by 2 bases; unmatched bases: 7. Germline CDR1 SEHNR, CDR2 FQNEAQ (reference sequence).

The genes are TRBV19 and TRBJ2-3; TRBD2 matches 9 bases. The CDR3 has 14 residues. CDR1 LNHDA and CDR2 SQIVND come from the germline V gene (reference sequence). V dropped 5 bases and J dropped 2; count of bases not matched to a gene: 2. The chain's CDR3 is CASSASGTTDTQYF. The CDR3 region has the DNA TGTGCCAGTAGTGCTAGCGGGACCACAGATACGCAGTATTTT.

This clone was picked up one time. The chain employs TRBV7-9 and TRBJ2-2, with 8 bases aligning to TRBD2. The V and J ends lost 3 bases and 4 bases, in that order; junction bases with no gene match: 1. This CDR3 region has 14 residues. From germline, CDR1 is SEHNR and CDR2 FQNEAQ (reference sequence). CDR3 nucleotide sequence: TGTGCCAGCAGCTTTAGCGGGGCCACCGGGGAGCTGTTTTTT. Translating it yields CASSFSGATGELFF.

This sequence joins TRBV5-1 and TRBJ2-2; D not resolved. Per the germline V gene, CDR1 is SGHRS and CDR2 is YFSETQ. The CDR3 spans 15 residues. Between the trimmed V and J ends, which lost 0 bases and 4 bases, there was a span of 10 bases. This CDR3 reads CASSLATPITGELFF. CDR3 bases: TGCGCCAGCAGCTTGGCCACTCCGATCACCGGGGAGCTGTTTTTT.

The chain uses TRBV29-1 and TRBJ2-1; TRBD1 matches at 8 bases. Per the germline V gene, CDR1 is SQVTM and CDR2 is ANQGSEA. The CDR3 runs to 13 residues. J lost 4 bases, V lost 2 bases, and 1 base had no gene match. DNA for the CDR3: TGCAGCGTTGAACAGGGGGCGTACAATGAGCAGTTCTTC. It codes for CSVEQGAYNEQFF.